These 16 T cell receptor beta chains were all obtained from the same sample, sequenced in a study of molecular identifiers for immune sequencing clone quantification. TCRdb reprocessed the PCR reads via MiXCR and lists one record per CDR3 protein. The sample shows under 650,000 distinct CDR3 sequences, approximately 20% of them seen only once. Sample: naive CD8+ T cells from blood, with Jurkat cell RNA spiked in. Subset of the sample: FACS-sorted CD8+CD4-CCR7+CD45RA+ naive T cells. The source is a human donor in good health. Some libraries in this study had Jurkat cell RNA spiked in.

This clonotype was picked up many times. V and J are TRBV5-5 and TRBJ2-7, with D possibly TRBD1 on 6 matching bases. This CDR3 is 16 amino acids long. The V end was cut by 4 bases, the J end by 3 bases, with 20 bases between. Germline V gives CDR1 SGHKS, CDR2 YYEKEE (reference sequence). CDR3 DNA sequence: TGTGCCAGCAGCCGGGTAACCGGGACATCGGGCTACGAGCAGTACTTC. It translates to CASSRVTGTSGYEQYF.

Comment on this clonotype: A much bigger clone sits one base away, suggesting this may be a read error. The chain uses TRBV18 and TRBJ2-7; no firm D call. This CDR3 comprises 14 residues. Germline V gene lookup returns CDR1 KGHSH and CDR2 LQKENI. The CDR3: CAGSPPETSYEQYF. The CDR3, as DNA: TGTGCCGGCTCACCACCGGAGACATCCTACGAGCAGTACTTC.

This clonotype was counted ten times or more. The chain joins TRBV20-1 to TRBJ1-1; no firm D call. Trimming cost V 0 bases and J 6 bases, with 17 bases left between them. This CDR3 has 15 residues. Germline V lookup: CDR1 DFQATT, CDR2 SNEGSKA (reference sequence). CDR3: CSARDLVGNGAEAFF. CDR3 DNA sequence: TGCAGTGCTAGAGATCTGGTCGGTAATGGGGCTGAAGCTTTCTTT.

This clonotype was recorded many times. The V gene is TRBV9, the J gene TRBJ1-1, with 8 bases matching TRBD1. In germline, CDR1 is SGDLS, CDR2 YYNGEE. V was pared by 3 bases and J by 5 bases, with 9 bases of the junction left unmatched. This CDR3 spans 15 amino acids. For the CDR3, the DNA is TGTGCCAGCAGCGAGCACAGGGGGAGTAGTACTGAAGCTTTCTTT. Its translation: CASSEHRGSSTEAFF.

This clonotype was seen at least ten times. The rearrangement joins TRBV7-2 to TRBJ2-7, with D uncertain. The CDR3 consists of 14 residues. With 5 bases removed from V and 1 base from J, the gap between germline ends came to 12 bases. The germline gives CDR1 SGHTA, CDR2 FQGNSA. This CDR3 reads CASSRFSPSYEQYF. Here the CDR3 DNA reads TGTGCCAGCAGCCGTTTCTCGCCATCCTACGAGCAGTACTTC.

The chain has TRBV6-2 or TRBV6-3 and TRBJ2-3; 8 nucleotides match TRBD2. CDR1 MNHEY and CDR2 SVGEGT come from the germline V gene. V lost 7 bases to trimming and J lost 4 bases; unmatched junction nucleotides: 7. The CDR3 loop spans 14 amino acids. As DNA, the CDR3 is TGTGCCAGCAAATTAGCGGGGTCCGCAGATACGCAGTATTTT. This encodes CASKLAGSADTQYF.

A remark on this clonotype: A read error is possible here, since a much larger clone lies one base away. This sequence joins TRBV5-1 and TRBJ2-3; 10 positions match TRBD2. The J segment lost 7 bases and the V segment lost 2 bases, leaving 7 bases of the junction unmatched. Germline V CDR1 and CDR2: SGHRS, YFSETQ. The CDR3 covers 15 residues. The CDR3 nucleotides read TGCGCCAGCAGCTTTGATTCTAGCGGGAGCTATACGCAGTATTTT. It translates to CASSFDSSGSYTQYF.

This clonotype was seen only a few times. The chain carries TRBV4-1 and TRBJ2-1; D perhaps matches TRBD2 (5 bases). Per the germline V gene, CDR1 is MGHRA and CDR2 is YSYEKL. Trimming removed 6 bases from V and 3 bases from J, with 9 bases in between. The CDR3 length is 13 residues. CDR3 nucleotide sequence: TGCGCCAGCAGTGGGAGTCTCTACAATGAGCAGTTCTTC. It yields the protein CASSGSLYNEQFF.

This clonotype was counted at least ten times. The J gene is TRBJ1-1, the V gene TRBV7-9; no clear D gene. The CDR3 loop spans 12 amino acids. Germline-derived CDR1 and CDR2 are SEHNR and FQNEAQ (reference sequence). V shed 5 bases and J shed 4 bases, with 8 bases lying between them. This chain's CDR3 is CASSPAGTEAFF. The CDR3 DNA is TGTGCCAGCAGCCCGGCGGGCACTGAAGCTTTCTTT.

This clonotype was found once. Just one base apart from a much larger clone, this may be a read error. The rearrangement uses TRBV9 and TRBJ2-3, with 7 bases matching TRBD2. The CDR3 length is 18 residues. CDR1 and CDR2 from the germline V gene are SGDLS and YYNGEE. The CDR3 DNA is TGTGCCGGCAGCCCTCCTGGTTTGGGGCGGGAGTCCTCCGATACGCAGTATTTT. It encodes CAGSPPGLGRESSDTQYF.

This clonotype was found many times. V is TRBV10-3 and J is TRBJ1-5; D may be TRBD1 (5 bases). V was clipped by 0 bases and J by 4 bases, with 10 bases between them. CDR1 ENHRY and CDR2 SYGVKD come from the germline V gene. This CDR3 is 15 amino acids long. CDR3 DNA sequence: TGTGCCATCAGTGAGTCGAAGGCAGGGAATCAGCCCCAGCATTTT. Translated: CAISESKAGNQPQHF.

With regard to this clonotype: Since the CDR3 does not end with the conserved phenylalanine or tryptophan, this likely comes from a read error. The chain combines TRBV30 with TRBJ2-7, with 11 bases matching TRBD1. V was clipped by 5 bases and J by 4 bases; unmatched bases: 7. CDR1 and CDR2 from the germline V gene are GTSNPN and SVGIG (reference sequence). The CDR3 has 14 residues. CDR3 DNA sequence: TGTGCCTGGGAACGGGACAGGGGGGGATACGAGCAGTACTCC. It encodes CAWERDRGGYEQYS.

This clonotype has just a few counts. The chain employs TRBV9 and TRBJ2-7, with TRBD1 identical over 7 bases. The J segment lost 4 bases and the V segment lost 0 bases, leaving 7 bases of the junction unmatched. This CDR3 has 15 residues. From germline, CDR1 is SGDLS and CDR2 YYNGEE. CDR3 coding DNA: TGTGCCAGCAGCGTAGCTACAGGGGTGGTGTACGAGCAGTACTTC. It yields the protein CASSVATGVVYEQYF.

This clonotype was counted at least ten times. The CDR3: CASSTHSNQPQHF. For the CDR3, the DNA is TGTGCCAGTAGTACCCATAGCAATCAGCCCCAGCATTTT. The gene calls are TRBV19 and TRBJ1-5; D gene uncertain. V lost 4 bases and J 0 bases, leaving 4 bases between the germline ends. The CDR3 is made up of 13 amino acids. Germline V lookup: CDR1 LNHDA, CDR2 SQIVND (reference sequence). The complete variable domain, with remaining parts taken from reference TRBV19 and TRBJ1-5, reads DGGITQSPKYLFRKEGQNVTLSCEQNLNHDAMYWYRQDPGQGLRLIYYSQIVNDFQKGDIAEGYSVSREKKESFPLTVTSAQKNPTAFYLCASSTHSNQPQHFGDGTRLSIL.

The chain is built from TRBV27 and TRBJ2-5, with 9 positions matching TRBD2. V was pared by 5 bases and J by 5 bases, with 6 bases of the junction left unmatched. The germline CDR1 and CDR2 sequences are MNHEY and SMNVEV (reference sequence). The CDR3 contains 14 residues. CDR3 in DNA: TGTGCCAGCAGTCCGGGACTAGCTGCGGAGACCCAGTACTTC. This translates into CASSPGLAAETQYF.

This clonotype was seen repeatedly, ten times or more. The chain employs TRBV7-9 and TRBJ2-2; 7 positions agree with TRBD1. The CDR3 length is 16 residues. CDR1 is SEHNR and CDR2 is FQNEAQ in the germline V gene (reference sequence). Trimming cost V 4 bases and J 2 bases; bases outside gene matches: 7. The CDR3 nucleotides read TGTGCCAGCAGCTCCCCCCGGGACAGCAACACCGGGGAGCTGTTTTTT. It is translated as CASSSPRDSNTGELFF.